This T cell receptor beta chain comes out of a study of radiation and T cells in renal cell carcinoma. The study's findings and limits: From baseline, blood top tumor clonotypes peaked at 2 weeks post-radiation. Baseline intratumoral clonotype presence is unknown without pretreatment biopsies.

The time point is: baseline pretreatment blood. Treatment here: 15 Gy SBRT to primary tumor, nephrectomy 4 weeks later. In this sample, this clone is medium-sized. Its target is unknown. Germline V gene sequence: CDR1 SGHAT, CDR2 FQNNGV. V lost 1 base and J 4 bases, leaving 5 bases between the germline ends. The CDR3 has 13 amino acids. The repertoire was sequenced with immunoSEQ multiplex PCR; TCRdb's copy has only in-frame clones and lacks some. Of tens of thousands of clones listed, 60% to 85% are singletons. The sequencing used blood, collected from a patient whose treatment included radiotherapy and nephrectomy. This chain uses TRBV11-2 with TRBJ2-1; D call uncertain. This sequence originates from a man in his sixties with renal cell carcinoma. The CDR3 region is CASSLVPYNEQFF. Written as DNA, the CDR3 is TGTGCCAGCAGCTTAGTACCATACAATGAGCAGTTCTTC.